Sequencing of this TCR beta chain was carried out in a study of blood T cell repertoires in COVID-19. Study-level information: The samples span acute and convalescent COVID-19 from the United States, Italy and Spain. PBMCs, B-cell-depleted T cells, or T cells were the source of the cDNA or gDNA that made up the material.

Per the original data handling: From reference gene primer amplification, estimates of nucleated cell counts were derived. Clones were read by immunoSEQ multiplex PCR, and TCRdb kept only the in-frame ones, dropping some. Clonal size and the V and J genes are those of that table, whereas D and trimming came from the DNA. Counted here are 95,000 to 100,000 clones, approximately 92% occurring once; the ten biggest clones make up more than 5%. The CDR3 sequence is 14 residues long. With V trimmed by 6 bases and J by 5 bases, 6 bases remained unmatched. Germline assignment: CDR1 SEHNR and CDR2 FQNEAQ (reference sequence).

The chain uses TRBV7-9 and TRBJ2-1; 8 bases fit TRBD1. The source material was peripheral blood. This receptor was taken from a man aged 50-59 years with active COVID-19. The CDR3 DNA reads TGTGCCAGCAGTAGAACGACAGGGGACAATGAGCAGTTCTTC. Protein product: CASSRTTGDNEQFF.